This is a list of T cell receptor beta chains from one sample in a study of T cell responses to AZD1222 COVID-19 vaccine. Method: immunoSEQ multiplex PCR; TCRdb's copy keeps in-frame clones and lacks some. The sample yields about 35,000 clones, about nine tenths seen once. Sequencing used peripheral blood, obtained 28 days after the second AZD1222 dose. The receptors were sampled from an adult who received the AZD1222 COVID-19 vaccine. Each CDR3 is given with its conserved first and last residue. A D gene is named only where the DNA matches it firmly. Size tells how often a clone was seen (once, few, many) or the class of an expanded clone, and some rows leave it out.

j_gene: TRBJ2-1
v_gene: TRBV27
abundance: .
d_gene: TRBD1
CDR3aa: CASSPWGQGGDEQFF
CDR3nt: TGTGCCAGCAGTCCGTGGGGACAGGGAGGCGATGAGCAGTTCTTC

j_gene: TRBJ2-2
v_gene: TRBV5-5
abundance: .
d_gene: .
CDR3aa: CASSLNVWDKSNTGELFF
CDR3nt: TGTGCCAGCAGCTTGAATGTCTGGGACAAAAGTAACACCGGGGAGCTGTTTTTT

j_gene: TRBJ2-3
v_gene: TRBV5-6
abundance: .
d_gene: .
CDR3aa: CASSLEGPADTQYF
CDR3nt: TGTGCCAGCAGCTTGGAGGGCCCGGCAGATACGCAGTATTTT

j_gene: TRBJ1-2
v_gene: TRBV7-2
abundance: once
d_gene: .
CDR3aa: CASSLGTGGIDGYTF
CDR3nt: TGTGCCAGCAGCTTAGGTACGGGGGGAATCGATGGCTACACCTTC

j_gene: TRBJ2-5
v_gene: TRBV5-8
abundance: .
d_gene: TRBD1
CDR3aa: CASSLWTGAETQYF
CDR3nt: TGTGCCAGCAGCTTGTGGACAGGGGCAGAGACCCAGTACTTC

j_gene: TRBJ1-1
v_gene: TRBV11-2
abundance: .
d_gene: TRBD1
CDR3aa: CASSSRGPLNTEAFF
CDR3nt: TGTGCCAGCAGCTCCAGGGGGCCGTTGAACACTGAAGCTTTCTTT

j_gene: TRBJ1-4
v_gene: TRBV5-5
abundance: .
d_gene: .
CDR3aa: CASSRERADEKLFF
CDR3nt: TGTGCCAGCAGCCGGGAAAGGGCCGATGAAAAACTGTTTTTT

j_gene: TRBJ2-7
v_gene: TRBV15
abundance: .
d_gene: TRBD2
CDR3aa: CATSRDLGLAGVPGREQYF
CDR3nt: TGTGCCACCAGCAGAGATCTGGGACTAGCGGGAGTCCCTGGGCGCGAGCAGTACTTC

j_gene: TRBJ1-1
v_gene: TRBV28
abundance: .
d_gene: TRBD1
CDR3aa: CASIRGQGRVNTEAFF
CDR3nt: TGTGCCAGCATCAGAGGACAGGGGAGGGTGAACACTGAAGCTTTCTTT

j_gene: TRBJ2-6
v_gene: TRBV27
abundance: .
d_gene: TRBD1
CDR3aa: CASSPQGVSSGANVLTF
CDR3nt: TGTGCCAGCAGTCCACAGGGGGTGAGCTCTGGGGCCAACGTCCTGACTTTC

j_gene: TRBJ1-2
v_gene: TRBV29-1
abundance: .
d_gene: TRBD1
CDR3aa: CSVTGGQDYGYTF
CDR3nt: TGCAGCGTCACAGGGGGCCAGGACTATGGCTACACCTTC

j_gene: TRBJ1-1
v_gene: TRBV3-1/TRBV3-2
abundance: once
d_gene: .
CDR3aa: CASSQVYPVEAFF
CDR3nt: TGTGCCAGCAGCCAAGTTTATCCAGTTGAAGCTTTCTTT

j_gene: TRBJ2-7
v_gene: TRBV7-8
abundance: .
d_gene: TRBD2
CDR3aa: CASSRGTSAGGLGEQYF
CDR3nt: TGTGCCAGCAGCCGTGGGACTAGCGCAGGAGGCTTGGGCGAGCAGTACTTC

j_gene: TRBJ2-1
v_gene: TRBV15
abundance: once
d_gene: TRBD1
CDR3aa: CATSRRRQGTKDEQFF
CDR3nt: TGTGCCACCAGCAGACGCCGACAGGGAACCAAGGATGAGCAGTTCTTC

j_gene: TRBJ1-1
v_gene: TRBV9
abundance: .
d_gene: .
CDR3aa: CASSSATGTSNTEAFF
CDR3nt: TGTGCCAGCAGCTCCGCAACCGGGACCTCGAACACTGAAGCTTTCTTT

j_gene: TRBJ2-1
v_gene: TRBV5-1
abundance: .
d_gene: TRBD2
CDR3aa: CASSPLAGVNEQFF
CDR3nt: TGCGCCAGCAGTCCACTAGCGGGAGTAAATGAGCAGTTCTTC

j_gene: TRBJ2-1
v_gene: TRBV7-8
abundance: few
d_gene: TRBD2
CDR3aa: CASSLDLSAGGFF
CDR3nt: TGTGCCAGCAGCTTAGACCTCTCAGCGGGGGGCTTCTTC

j_gene: TRBJ1-5
v_gene: TRBV28
abundance: once
d_gene: .
CDR3aa: CASSLEVSQPQHF
CDR3nt: TGTGCCAGCAGTTTAGAGGTTAGTCAGCCCCAGCATTTT

j_gene: TRBJ1-3
v_gene: TRBV5-1
abundance: .
d_gene: .
CDR3aa: CASSFGRPGNTIYF
CDR3nt: TGCGCCAGCAGCTTCGGAAGACCTGGAAACACCATATATTTT

j_gene: TRBJ1-1
v_gene: TRBV7-2
abundance: few
d_gene: .
CDR3aa: CASSLGRRQNTEAFF
CDR3nt: TGTGCCAGCAGCTTAGGACGTCGACAGAACACTGAAGCTTTCTTT

j_gene: TRBJ2-1
v_gene: TRBV2
abundance: medium-sized
d_gene: TRBD2
CDR3aa: CASSEASGGFYNEQFF
CDR3nt: TGTGCCAGCAGTGAGGCTAGCGGGGGCTTTTACAATGAGCAGTTCTTC

j_gene: TRBJ2-3
v_gene: TRBV7-9
abundance: once
d_gene: TRBD2
CDR3aa: CASSFTSGADTQYF
CDR3nt: TGTGCCAGCAGCTTCACTAGCGGTGCAGATACGCAGTATTTT

j_gene: TRBJ1-6
v_gene: TRBV7-9
abundance: .
d_gene: .
CDR3aa: CASSLGQLDSPLHF
CDR3nt: TGTGCCAGCAGCTTAGGACAATTGGATTCACCCCTCCACTTT

j_gene: TRBJ1-6
v_gene: TRBV27
abundance: .
d_gene: .
CDR3aa: CASSLTVTSSYNSPLHF
CDR3nt: TGTGCCAGCAGTTTAACAGTTACGAGCTCCTATAATTCACCCCTCCACTTT

j_gene: TRBJ2-6
v_gene: TRBV7-3
abundance: .
d_gene: TRBD2
CDR3aa: CASSLRASGLNSGANVLTF
CDR3nt: TGTGCCAGCAGCCTACGGGCTAGCGGGTTAAACTCTGGGGCCAACGTCCTGACTTTC